This is a list of T cell receptor beta chains from one sample in a study of CD8 T cells in ankylosing spondylitis. MiXCR, applied by TCRdb to the 5' RACE reads, yields one record per CDR3 protein. Here the sample spans about 220,000 distinct CDR3 sequences, about 18% being singletons. Specimen: blood, either unsorted or a sorted T cell fraction (not recorded which). All receptors derive from a male donor with ankylosing spondylitis. CDR3s include the opening cysteine and the closing phenylalanine or tryptophan.

CDR3 protein: CASSSTGEDNEQFF
V gene: TRBV11-3

CDR3 protein: CASSSRQTLAKNIQYF
V gene: TRBV13

CDR3 protein: CASSSSGLPQETQYF
V gene: TRBV12-3/TRBV12-4

CDR3 protein: CASSPLTGTLLYEQYF
V gene: TRBV27

CDR3 protein: CSARDPDSLLEQYF
V gene: TRBV20-1

CDR3 protein: CASSEKIGLAGELAKNIQYF
V gene: TRBV11-1

CDR3 protein: CASSLVPGSNQPQHF
V gene: TRBV5-5

CDR3 protein: CASSPLGPYEQYF
V gene: TRBV6-1

CDR3 protein: CASSLQETYGYTF
V gene: TRBV28

CDR3 protein: CSALAPGQGLGEKLFF
V gene: TRBV29-1

CDR3 protein: CSVEDRTEAFF
V gene: TRBV29-1

CDR3 protein: CASSHIQGQETQYF
V gene: TRBV5-5

CDR3 protein: CASSLEGIPNEKLFF
V gene: TRBV12-3/TRBV12-4

CDR3 protein: CASSQDMGGGGSYNEQFF
V gene: TRBV4-3

CDR3 protein: CARAGLSGNSPLHF
V gene: TRBV27

CDR3 protein: CASSFEQGRTDTQYF
V gene: TRBV28

CDR3 protein: CASSHTSGGYYEQYF
V gene: TRBV12-3/TRBV12-4

CDR3 protein: CASSNPPGTGKSFTEAFF
V gene: TRBV28

CDR3 protein: CASSLGWDFYGYTF
V gene: TRBV5-1

CDR3 protein: CASSKDSSGYRTDTQYF
V gene: TRBV21-1

CDR3 protein: CASSEAAGGRREYF
V gene: TRBV25-1

CDR3 protein: CAWSVGQGANEQFF
V gene: TRBV30

CDR3 protein: CATSEGTSGLTGELFF
V gene: TRBV24-1

CDR3 protein: CASSEIGLNTEAFF
V gene: TRBV10-2

CDR3 protein: CASSSLFSSAGDTQYF
V gene: TRBV27

CDR3 protein: CSVRTGGETQYF
V gene: TRBV29-1

CDR3 protein: CASSFGGIPYEQYF
V gene: TRBV11-2

CDR3 protein: CSAETSGTADTQYF
V gene: TRBV20-1

CDR3 protein: CASSLGDSLNQPQHF
V gene: TRBV12-3/TRBV12-4

CDR3 protein: CASSSLLGADEAFF
V gene: TRBV27

CDR3 protein: CASSQDLGPYEQYF
V gene: TRBV4-3

CDR3 protein: CSVDSFEDRVYNEQFF
V gene: TRBV29-1

CDR3 protein: CASSPSGEDTGELFF
V gene: TRBV3-1

CDR3 protein: CASSASTSESNTGELFF
V gene: TRBV9

CDR3 protein: CSARDFPDLTYEQYF
V gene: TRBV20-1

CDR3 protein: CASSSGTAEAFF
V gene: TRBV19

CDR3 protein: CASTQLRGSGDTQYF
V gene: TRBV11-2

CDR3 protein: CSASETNTDTQYF
V gene: TRBV20-1

CDR3 protein: CATVSGASSYNEQFF
V gene: TRBV19

CDR3 protein: CASSYEVSKGLFF
V gene: TRBV6-5

CDR3 protein: CASSLEEQYF
V gene: TRBV28

CDR3 protein: CASSSPEGEETQYF
V gene: TRBV12-3/TRBV12-4